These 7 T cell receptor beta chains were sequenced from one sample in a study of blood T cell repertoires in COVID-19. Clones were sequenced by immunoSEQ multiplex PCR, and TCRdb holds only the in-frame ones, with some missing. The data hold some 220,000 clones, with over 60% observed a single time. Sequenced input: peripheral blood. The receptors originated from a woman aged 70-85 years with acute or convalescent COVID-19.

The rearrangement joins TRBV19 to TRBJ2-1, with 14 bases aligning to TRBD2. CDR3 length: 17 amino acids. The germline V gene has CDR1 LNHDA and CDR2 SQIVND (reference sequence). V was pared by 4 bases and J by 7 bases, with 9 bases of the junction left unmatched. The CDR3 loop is CASSTGTSGGSLNEQFF. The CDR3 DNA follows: TGTGCCAGTAGTACCGGGACTAGCGGGGGAAGCCTGAATGAGCAGTTCTTC.

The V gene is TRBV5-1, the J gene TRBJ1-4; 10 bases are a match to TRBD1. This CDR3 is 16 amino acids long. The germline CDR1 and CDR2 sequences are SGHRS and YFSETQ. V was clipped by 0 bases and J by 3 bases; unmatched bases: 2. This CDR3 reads CASSLGGTGANEKLFF. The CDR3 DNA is TGCGCCAGCAGCTTGGGAGGGACAGGGGCTAATGAAAAACTGTTTTTT.

The CDR3 DNA reads as TGTGCCAGCACCTCCGGGACTAGCGGGGGGGGAGGTGGGACCCAGTACTTC. It codes for CASTSGTSGGGGGTQYF. The chain uses TRBV7-2 and TRBJ2-5, with TRBD2 matching 16 bases. The CDR3 spans 17 residues. Germline V gene lookup returns CDR1 SGHTA and CDR2 FQGNSA. V shed 7 bases and J 7 bases; nucleotides not matched to a gene: 12.

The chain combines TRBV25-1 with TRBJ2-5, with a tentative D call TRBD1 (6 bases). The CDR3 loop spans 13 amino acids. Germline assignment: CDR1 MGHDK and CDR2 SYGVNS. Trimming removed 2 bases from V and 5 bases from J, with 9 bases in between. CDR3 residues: CASSEGTWETQYF. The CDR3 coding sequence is TGTGCCAGCAGTGAAGGGACATGGGAGACCCAGTACTTC. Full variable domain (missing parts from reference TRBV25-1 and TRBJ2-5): EADIYQTPRYLVIGTGKKITLECSQTMGHDKMYWYQQDPGMELHLIHYSYGVNSTEKGDLSSESTVSRIRTEHFPLTLESARPSHTSQYLCASSEGTWETQYFGPGTRLLVL.

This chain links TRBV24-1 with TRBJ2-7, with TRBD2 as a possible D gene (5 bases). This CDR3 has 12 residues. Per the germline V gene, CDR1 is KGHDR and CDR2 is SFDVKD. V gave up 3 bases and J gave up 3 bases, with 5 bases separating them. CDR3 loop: CATSDEGYEQYF. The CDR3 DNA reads TGTGCCACCAGTGATGAGGGCTACGAGCAGTACTTC.

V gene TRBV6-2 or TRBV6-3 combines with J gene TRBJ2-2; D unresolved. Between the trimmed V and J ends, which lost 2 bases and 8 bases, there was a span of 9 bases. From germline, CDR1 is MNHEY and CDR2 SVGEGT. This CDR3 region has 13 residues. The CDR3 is CASSYVAYGELFF. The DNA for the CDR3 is TGTGCCAGCAGTTACGTAGCTTATGGGGAGCTGTTTTTT.

The CDR3 DNA follows: TGTGCCAGCAGCCTCGGGGACAGCAGGGAGCTGTTTTTT. Protein product: CASSLGDSRELFF. The chain combines TRBV7-2 with TRBJ2-2; 7 bases are a match to TRBD1. V gave up 5 bases and J gave up 9 bases; unmatched junction bases: 6. Germline V gives CDR1 SGHTA, CDR2 FQGNSA. This CDR3 comprises 13 residues.